The clone carrying this T cell receptor (beta chain) came up many times. Its antigen is unknown. The entry originates in a study of T cells in Graves' hyperthyroidism and ophthalmopathy. Study-level points and caveats: With a median lead of 6.5 months before onset, the model predicted ophthalmopathy.

With V trimmed by 5 bases and J by 9 bases, 2 bases remained unmatched. Germline CDR1 SGHTA, CDR2 FQGNSA. This CDR3 spans 14 amino acids. Across 18 months, stable Graves' hyperthyroidism was marked by no progression to ophthalmopathy. This sample holds PBMCs from roughly 10 ml fresh peripheral blood. Amplified TCR beta CDR3 regions came from RNA transcripts. Carried out on the TCR CDR3, a first-round RT-PCR used the HTBI primer set. TCRdb redid the calling of the multiplex PCR reads with MiXCR, one entry per CDR3 protein. The table includes about 420,000 distinct CDR3 sequences, about 15% detected once.

The receptor was isolated from a woman aged 18-35 years with Graves' hyperthyroidism. The sequencing input was blood. This chain connects TRBV7-2 to TRBJ2-1; 15 bases map to TRBD2. As DNA, the CDR3 is TGTGCCAGCAGCCCGGGACTAGCGGGAGGTGAGCAGTTCTTC. It encodes CASSPGLAGGEQFF.